This T cell receptor beta chain is from a study of blood T cell repertoires in COVID-19. Turning to the study itself: Samples representing acute and convalescent COVID-19 were sourced from the United States, Italy and Spain.

The germline gives CDR1 SGHTA, CDR2 FQGTGA. The V end lost 0 bases, the J end lost 8 bases, and 10 bases lay between the germline ends. CDR3 length equals 13 residues. How the authors handled the data: How many nucleated cells were present was estimated from reference gene primer amplification. The data were produced by immunoSEQ multiplex PCR, yet TCRdb's version contains in-frame clones alone and is incomplete. V and J calls and clone size are as listed in that table; D and trimming were resolved from the DNA. The data hold under 300,000 clones, with 86% observed a single time. The clonotype comes from a man between 60 and 75 years old with acute or convalescent COVID-19. This chain connects TRBV7-3 to TRBJ1-2; tentative D call: TRBD1 (5 bases). The sequencing sample was made of peripheral blood. In DNA, the CDR3 is TGTGCCAGCAGCTTAACAGGGACTGAAGGCTACACCTTC. Amino acid sequence: CASSLTGTEGYTF.